This entry is about one TCR beta chain. What it binds is unknown. The record originates from a study of T cell repertoires in cytomegalovirus infection. Study-level points and caveats: Cumulative frequency of public TCR beta families picked out carriers of CMV plus the relevant HLA.

Germline V lookup: CDR1 SGHNT, CDR2 YYREEE (reference sequence). This CDR3 is built from 16 residues. V lost 4 bases and J 3 bases, leaving 16 bases between the germline ends. In TCRdb, the reads were re-called with MiXCR into one record per CDR3 protein. The table shows approximately 910,000 distinct CDR3 sequences, with roughly 30% occurring only once. The sample in question was cultured CD8+ T cells from PBMCs, obtained from culture after CMV antigen stimulation. The clonotype comes from a human donor in good health (CMV status not recorded). Some clones in this sample may be carry-over from other donors' samples. The rearrangement joins TRBV5-4 to TRBJ1-4; D uncertain. The CDR3 DNA reads as TGTGCCAGCAGCCCCTACTCCGGCAGCTCTAATGAAAAACTGTTTTTT. Translation gives CASSPYSGSSNEKLFF.